This section outlines one TCR beta chain sequence together with its context. Its antigen is as yet unknown. This sample stems from a study of cytomegalovirus exposure and HLA in healthy donors. Study-wide findings and caveats: Rare TCR sequences dominated, though some public TCRs recurred in many donors.

Using immunoSEQ multiplex PCR, the repertoire was profiled, and TCRdb retains in-frame clones only, with some absent. The sample consists of 110,000 or so clones, roughly 82% of them appearing once. The J segment lost 8 bases and the V segment lost 4 bases, leaving 11 bases of the junction unmatched. This CDR3 has 16 amino acids. CDR1 is SGHNT and CDR2 is YYREEE in the germline V gene (reference sequence). This clonotype was sampled from a young man in good health and CMV-seronegative. The chain recombines TRBV5-4 with TRBJ2-4; 11 nucleotides match TRBD1. Sequencing was performed on PBMCs. The CDR3 spells CASSETRTGGLDIQYF. CDR3 in DNA: TGTGCCAGCAGCGAGACTCGGACAGGGGGCTTAGACATTCAGTACTTC.